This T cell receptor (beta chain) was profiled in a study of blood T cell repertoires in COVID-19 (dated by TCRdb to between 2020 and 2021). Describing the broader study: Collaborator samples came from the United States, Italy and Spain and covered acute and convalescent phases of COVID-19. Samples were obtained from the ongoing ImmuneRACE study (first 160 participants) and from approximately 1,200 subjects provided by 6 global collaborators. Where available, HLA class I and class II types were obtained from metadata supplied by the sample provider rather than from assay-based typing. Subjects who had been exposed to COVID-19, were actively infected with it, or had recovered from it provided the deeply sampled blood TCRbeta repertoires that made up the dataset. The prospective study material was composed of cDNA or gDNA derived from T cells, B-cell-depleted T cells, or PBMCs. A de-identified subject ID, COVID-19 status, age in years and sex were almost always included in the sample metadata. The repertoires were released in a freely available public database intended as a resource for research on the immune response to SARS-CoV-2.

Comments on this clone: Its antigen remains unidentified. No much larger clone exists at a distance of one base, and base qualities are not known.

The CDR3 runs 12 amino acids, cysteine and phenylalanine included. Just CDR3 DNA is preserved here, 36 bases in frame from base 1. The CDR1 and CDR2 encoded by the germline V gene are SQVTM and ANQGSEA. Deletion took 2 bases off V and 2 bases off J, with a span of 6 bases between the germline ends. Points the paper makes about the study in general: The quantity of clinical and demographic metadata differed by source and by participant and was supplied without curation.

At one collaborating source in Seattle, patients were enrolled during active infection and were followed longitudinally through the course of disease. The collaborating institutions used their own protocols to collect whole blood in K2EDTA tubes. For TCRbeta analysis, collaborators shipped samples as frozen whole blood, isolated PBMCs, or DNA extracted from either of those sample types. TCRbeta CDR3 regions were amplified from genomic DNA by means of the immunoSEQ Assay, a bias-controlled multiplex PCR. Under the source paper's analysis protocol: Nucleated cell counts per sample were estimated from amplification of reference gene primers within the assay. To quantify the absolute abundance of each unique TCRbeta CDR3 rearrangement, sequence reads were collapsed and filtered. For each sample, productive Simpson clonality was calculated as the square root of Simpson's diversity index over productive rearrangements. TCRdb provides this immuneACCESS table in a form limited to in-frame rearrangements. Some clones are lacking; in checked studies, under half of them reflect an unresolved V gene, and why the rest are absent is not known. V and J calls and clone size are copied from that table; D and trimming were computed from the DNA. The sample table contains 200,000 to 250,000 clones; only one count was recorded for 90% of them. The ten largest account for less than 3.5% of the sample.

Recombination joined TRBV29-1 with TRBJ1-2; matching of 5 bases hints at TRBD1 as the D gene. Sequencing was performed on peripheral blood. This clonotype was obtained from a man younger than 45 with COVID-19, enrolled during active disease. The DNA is TGCAGCGTTGAACGGGGGAACTATGGCTACACCTTC. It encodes CSVERGNYGYTF.